This entry concerns a single TCR beta chain. Its antigen is as yet unknown. Other DNA sequences within the sample encode an identical CDR3. The CDR3 has 14 residues. The V end lost 0 bases, the J end lost 1 base, and 7 bases lay between the germline ends. CDR1 SGHRS and CDR2 YFSETQ come from the germline V gene. The data originate from a study of shared clonotypes between healthy human individuals. Overall study findings and caveats: Only a few donors were included, so the genetic and exposure-history diversity represented was limited.

None of the donors, who were healthy HIV-negative adults, had recently had acute infections or vaccinations. TCRdb keeps only in-frame clones here, not all; method: immunoSEQ multiplex PCR. The sample records approximately 500,000 clones, 90% to 96% being singletons. This chain links TRBV5-1 with TRBJ1-1; D is unresolved. What was sequenced was naive CD4+ T cells sorted from blood. Noted subset: CD45RA+ positively selected. The receptor comes from a woman aged 25 to 45 in good health. CDR3 nucleotide sequence: TGCGCCAGCAGCTTGGCCGGAAGGAACACTGAAGCTTTCTTT. It is translated as CASSLAGRNTEAFF.